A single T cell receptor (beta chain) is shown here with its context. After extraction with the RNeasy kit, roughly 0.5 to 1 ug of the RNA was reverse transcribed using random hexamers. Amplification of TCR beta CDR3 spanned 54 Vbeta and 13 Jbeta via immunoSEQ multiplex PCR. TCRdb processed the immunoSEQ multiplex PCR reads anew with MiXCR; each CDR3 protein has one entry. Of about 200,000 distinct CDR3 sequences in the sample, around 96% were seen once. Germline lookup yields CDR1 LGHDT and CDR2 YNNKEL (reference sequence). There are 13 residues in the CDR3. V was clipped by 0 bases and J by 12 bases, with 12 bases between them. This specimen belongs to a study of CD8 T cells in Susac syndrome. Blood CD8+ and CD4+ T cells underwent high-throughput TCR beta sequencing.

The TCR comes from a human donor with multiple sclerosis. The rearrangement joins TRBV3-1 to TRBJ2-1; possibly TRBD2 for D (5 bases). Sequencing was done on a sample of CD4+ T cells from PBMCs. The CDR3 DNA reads TGTGCCAGCAGCCAAGATAGGACTTTTCGGCAGTTCTTC. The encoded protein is CASSQDRTFRQFF.